The T cell receptor beta chain under discussion was sequenced for a study of PD-1 blockade in classical Hodgkin lymphoma. Study-wide points: Baseline diversity resembling that of newly diagnosed patients was seen in complete responders. A reduction in baseline TCR diversity was reportedly seen in newly diagnosed patients relative to healthy donors.

The protocol was immunoSEQ multiplex PCR, while the TCRdb copy is restricted to in-frame clones and leaves out a portion. The sample carries 20,000 to 25,000 clones, roughly four fifths recorded once. The germline CDR1 and CDR2 sequences are LNHDA and SQIVND (reference sequence). There are 14 residues in the CDR3. V lost 8 bases to trimming and J lost 4 bases; unmatched junction nucleotides: 7. Each patient experienced a relapse that followed autologous stem cell transplantation, and brentuximab vedotin exposure varied. Remarks on this clone: The target antigen is unknown.

This sequence originates from a human donor with classical Hodgkin lymphoma. The starting material was peripheral blood mononuclear cells (PBMCs), obtained before the second cycle of nivolumab. This chain uses TRBV19 with TRBJ2-2, with 7 bases aligning to TRBD2. Written as DNA, the CDR3 is TGTGCCAGTTGGGAGGGGCGGGGCACCGGGGAGCTGTTTTTT. This encodes CASWEGRGTGELFF. The full variable domain, completed using reference TRBV19 and TRBJ2-2, is DGGITQSPKYLFRKEGQNVTLSCEQNLNHDAMYWYRQDPGQGLRLIYYSQIVNDFQKGDIAEGYSVSREKKESFPLTVTSAQKNPTAFYLCASWEGRGTGELFFGEGSRLTVL.